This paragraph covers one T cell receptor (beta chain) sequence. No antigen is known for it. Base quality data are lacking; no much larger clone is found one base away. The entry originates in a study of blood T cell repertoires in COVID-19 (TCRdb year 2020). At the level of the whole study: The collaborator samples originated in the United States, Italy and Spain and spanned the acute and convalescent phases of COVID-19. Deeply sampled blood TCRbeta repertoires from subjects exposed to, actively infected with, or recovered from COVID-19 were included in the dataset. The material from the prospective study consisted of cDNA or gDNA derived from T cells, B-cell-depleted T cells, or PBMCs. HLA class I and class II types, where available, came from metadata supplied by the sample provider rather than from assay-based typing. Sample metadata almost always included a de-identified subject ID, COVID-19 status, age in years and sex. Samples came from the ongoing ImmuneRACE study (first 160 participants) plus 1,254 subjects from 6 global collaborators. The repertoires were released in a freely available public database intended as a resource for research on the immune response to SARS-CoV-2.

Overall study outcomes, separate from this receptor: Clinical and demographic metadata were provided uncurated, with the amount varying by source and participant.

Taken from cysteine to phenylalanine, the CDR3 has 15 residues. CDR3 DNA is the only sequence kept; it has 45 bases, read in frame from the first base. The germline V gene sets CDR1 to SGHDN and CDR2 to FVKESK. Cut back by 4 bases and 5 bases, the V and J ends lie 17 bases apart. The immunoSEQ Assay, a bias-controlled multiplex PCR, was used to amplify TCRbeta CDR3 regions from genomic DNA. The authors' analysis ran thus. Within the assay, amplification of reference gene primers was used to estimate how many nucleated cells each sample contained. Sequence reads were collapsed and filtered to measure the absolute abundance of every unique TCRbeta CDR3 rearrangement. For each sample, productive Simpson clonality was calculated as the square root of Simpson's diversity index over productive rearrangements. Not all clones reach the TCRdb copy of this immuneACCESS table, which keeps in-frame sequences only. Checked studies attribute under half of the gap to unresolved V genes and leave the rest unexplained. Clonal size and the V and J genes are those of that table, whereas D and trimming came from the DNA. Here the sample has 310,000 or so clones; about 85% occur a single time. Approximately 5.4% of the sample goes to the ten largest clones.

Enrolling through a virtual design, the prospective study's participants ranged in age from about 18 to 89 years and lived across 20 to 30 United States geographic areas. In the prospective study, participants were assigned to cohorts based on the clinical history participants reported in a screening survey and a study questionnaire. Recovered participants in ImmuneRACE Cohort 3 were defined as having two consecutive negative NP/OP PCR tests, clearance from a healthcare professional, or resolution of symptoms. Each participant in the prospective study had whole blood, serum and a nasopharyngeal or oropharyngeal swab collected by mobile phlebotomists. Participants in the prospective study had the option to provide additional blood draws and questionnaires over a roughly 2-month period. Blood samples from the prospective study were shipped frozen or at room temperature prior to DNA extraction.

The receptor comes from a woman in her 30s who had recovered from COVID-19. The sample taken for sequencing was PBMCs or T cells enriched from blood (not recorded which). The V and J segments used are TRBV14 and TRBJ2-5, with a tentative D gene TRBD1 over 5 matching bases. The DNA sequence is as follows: TGTGCCAGCAGCCGCATCTCAGGGTCTCGGGAGACCCAGTACTTC. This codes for CASSRISGSRETQYF.